This entry features one T cell receptor (beta chain) sequence. Its antigen is undetermined. This CDR3 region has 15 residues. The germline V gene encodes CDR1 KGHSH and CDR2 LQKENI. The V segment lost 4 bases and the J segment 5 bases; nucleotides outside the gene matches: 8. Time point specified: baseline, week 1 (first vaccination visit). Indicated treatment: pre-vaccination baseline after standard-of-care therapy. Profiled with immunoSEQ multiplex PCR; TCRdb holds only in-frame clones, not every one. This repertoire shows 90,000 to 100,000 clones, around nine tenths found once; its top ten account for approximately 0.6%. The sample is drawn from a study of a mutant IDH1 vaccine in newly diagnosed glioma. Study-level results: Vaccine-induced responses were seen in 93.3% of patients, spanning several MHC alleles.

Material: PBMCs, obtained from a glioma patient treated with radiotherapy, temozolomide or both. The V and J genes are TRBV18 and TRBJ1-1, with 9 bases aligning to TRBD1. The receptor comes from a woman aged 45-65 years with glioma. The CDR3 here is CASSLGQGRLTEAFF. The CDR3 nucleotides read TGTGCCAGCTCACTGGGACAGGGACGCTTGACTGAAGCTTTCTTT.